Here is one T cell receptor (beta chain) with its context. This specimen belongs to a study of blood T cell repertoires in COVID-19. Measured with immunoSEQ multiplex PCR; TCRdb has only the in-frame clones, and not every one. Of roughly 330,000 clones listed, about 85% are singletons. Per the germline V gene, CDR1 is SGHVS and CDR2 is FQNEAQ. Deletions cut 4 bases from V and 2 bases from J, with 14 bases between. CDR3 length: 15 residues. This sequence was found in a woman aged 25 to 45 who had recovered from COVID-19. Sample: PBMCs or T cells enriched from blood (not recorded which). V is TRBV7-8 and J is TRBJ1-2; D is perhaps TRBD1 (5 bases). The CDR3 region is CASSSGQGRNYGYTF. DNA for the CDR3: TGTGCCAGCAGCTCAGGACAAGGCCGAAACTATGGCTACACCTTC.